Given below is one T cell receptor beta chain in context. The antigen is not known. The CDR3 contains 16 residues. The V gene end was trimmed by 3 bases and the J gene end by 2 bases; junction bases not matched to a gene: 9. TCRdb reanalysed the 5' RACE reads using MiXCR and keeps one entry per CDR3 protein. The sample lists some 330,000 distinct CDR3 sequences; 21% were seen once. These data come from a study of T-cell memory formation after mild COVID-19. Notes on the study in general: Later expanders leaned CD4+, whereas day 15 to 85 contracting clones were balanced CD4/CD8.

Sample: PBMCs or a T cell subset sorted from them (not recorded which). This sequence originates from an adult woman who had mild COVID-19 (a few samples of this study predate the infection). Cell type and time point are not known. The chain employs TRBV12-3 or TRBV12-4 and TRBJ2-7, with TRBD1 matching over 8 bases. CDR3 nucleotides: TGTGCCAGCAGTTTTAATCTCGGGACAGGCGCCTACGAGCAGTACTTC. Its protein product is CASSFNLGTGAYEQYF.